These 23 T cell receptor beta chains share one sample of origin, sequenced in a study of response to subunit inactivated influenza vaccine. Using its own MiXCR run on the RT-PCR reads, TCRdb lists one record per CDR3 protein. This sample carries 650,000 to 800,000 distinct CDR3 sequences, 11% to 15% of them seen once, and the ten largest clones take less than 9%. Sequenced material: PBMCs from blood, taken less than 15 days before vaccination. These receptor sequences come from a man aged 50 to 59 who received an inactivated influenza vaccine.

This clonotype was seen only a few times. The V and J genes are TRBV28 and TRBJ1-6; D possibly corresponds to TRBD1 (5 bases). The germline V and J ends were trimmed by 9 bases and 3 bases, with 12 bases remaining between them. Germline CDR1 reads MDHEN; CDR2 reads SYDVKM. The CDR3 covers 14 residues. Written as DNA, the CDR3 is TGTGCCAGTACCTGGGGGGTCTATAATTCACCCCTCCACTTT. Its protein is CASTWGVYNSPLHF.

This chain links TRBV29-1 with TRBJ1-1, with unresolved D. From germline, CDR1 is SQVTM and CDR2 ANQGSEA. This CDR3 comprises 13 residues. The V and J ends lost 6 bases and 2 bases respectively, with 13 bases between them. The CDR3 reads CSVFTTSNTEAFF. As DNA, the CDR3 is TGCAGCGTCTTCACCACCAGTAACACTGAAGCTTTCTTT.

This clonotype showed up just a few times. The CDR3 spells CSARDLDGGFGEQYF. The CDR3, as DNA: TGCAGTGCTAGAGATCTGGACGGCGGTTTCGGCGAGCAGTACTTC. The chain uses TRBV20-1 and TRBJ2-7, with D uncertain. V lost 0 bases and J lost 6, with 18 bases in between. Germline V gives CDR1 DFQATT, CDR2 SNEGSKA (reference sequence). The CDR3 runs to 15 residues.

The sample holds a few counts of this clonotype. This rearrangement joins TRBV10-3 to TRBJ1-2; D not resolved. CDR1 ENHRY and CDR2 SYGVKD come from the germline V gene. V was cut by 5 bases and J by 1 base, with 14 bases left in between. This CDR3 region has 15 residues. CDR3 region: CAISPQVGRNYGYTF. CDR3 nucleotides: TGTGCCATCAGTCCCCAAGTGGGCCGTAACTATGGCTACACCTTC.

The sample holds a few counts of this clonotype. V gene TRBV5-1 combines with J gene TRBJ2-7; TRBD1 aligns across 7 bases. After removal of 0 bases from V and 9 bases from J, the junction contained 6 bases not matched to a gene. Looked up from germline, CDR1 is SGHRS and CDR2 is YFSETQ. The length of the CDR3 is 13 residues. CDR3 bases: TGCGCCAGCAGCTTGGACAGGGGAAGGGTGCAGTACTTC. Encoded protein: CASSLDRGRVQYF.

This clonotype showed up just a few times. The chain couples TRBV10-3 to TRBJ2-7; D is possibly TRBD1 (5 bases). Germline CDR1 is ENHRY and CDR2 is SYGVKD. The CDR3 covers 14 residues. The V gene lost 0 bases and the J gene lost 6 bases, with 12 bases spanning the gap. CDR3 amino acids: CAISESRGNGEQYF. Here the CDR3 DNA reads TGTGCCATCAGTGAGTCTAGGGGAAATGGCGAGCAGTACTTC.

The chain has TRBV3-1 and TRBJ2-7, with D possibly being TRBD2 (5 bases). Looked up from germline, CDR1 is LGHDT and CDR2 is YNNKEL (reference sequence). The CDR3 loop spans 14 amino acids. The ends were cut back, 1 base at V and 7 bases at J, with 14 bases in the middle. The CDR3 bases are TGTGCCAGCAGCCAAGGCCGGACCCGCGGGGAGCAGTACTTC. Translating it yields CASSQGRTRGEQYF.

The sample holds a few counts of this clonotype. The V call is TRBV5-1, the J call TRBJ2-7; 11 positions match TRBD2. J was trimmed by 2 bases and V by 4 bases; bases with no gene match: 11. Germline CDR1 reads SGHRS; CDR2 reads YFSETQ. The CDR3 contains 17 residues. The CDR3 nucleotides are TGCGCCAGCAGCCCTATCATGACTAGCGGGGTAACCTACGAGCAGTACTTC. It specifies CASSPIMTSGVTYEQYF.

The chain couples TRBV20-1 to TRBJ2-5; 11 bases line up with TRBD2. Germline assignment: CDR1 DFQATT and CDR2 SNEGSKA (reference sequence). The junction had 1 base not matched to a gene; V was cut back by 0 bases and J by 1 base. The CDR3 runs 15 residues. CDR3 region: CSARDTSGGQETQYF. CDR3 nucleotide sequence: TGCAGTGCTAGAGACACTAGCGGGGGCCAAGAGACCCAGTACTTC.

About this clonotype: This CDR3 fails to terminate in the conserved phenylalanine or tryptophan, so it likely reflects a read error. The chain recombines TRBV20-1 with TRBJ2-7, with a possible D match to TRBD2 (5 bases). The CDR3 has 16 amino acids. V was trimmed by 8 bases and J by 0 bases, leaving 23 bases between them. Germline V gives CDR1 DFQATT, CDR2 SNEGSKA (reference sequence). The CDR3 DNA follows: TGCAGTACATCAAGTCCCAAGCGGAGGAGCTCCTACGAGCAGTACATC. This gives the protein CSTSSPKRRSSYEQYI.

This chain links TRBV4-1 with TRBJ1-1; a possible D gene is TRBD1 (5 bases). Trimming took off 3 bases at V and 3 bases at J, with 17 bases between the two ends. The CDR3 totals 16 residues. Germline CDR1 is MGHRA and CDR2 is YSYEKL. Written as DNA, the CDR3 is TGCGCCAGCAGCCAGGGGGGTTTTCGGAGGGACACTGAAGCTTTCTTT. It encodes CASSQGGFRRDTEAFF.

The DNA for the CDR3 is TGTGCCACCAGTGACCCACTGAGGACCCAGTACTTC. This codes for CATSDPLRTQYF. V is TRBV24-1 and J is TRBJ2-5; D remains unclear. The germline gives CDR1 KGHDR, CDR2 SFDVKD. The CDR3 has 12 residues. V lost 4 bases and J lost 7, with 9 bases in between.

In this sample, this clonotype turned up many times. The chain couples TRBV5-1 to TRBJ2-1; the D is unclear. Trimming removed 0 bases at V and 5 bases at J, with 6 bases between. The CDR3 has 13 residues. Germline assignment: CDR1 SGHRS and CDR2 YFSETQ. Written as DNA, the CDR3 is TGCGCCAGCAGCTTGGACAGAAACAATGAGCAGTTCTTC. Residues: CASSLDRNNEQFF.

This clonotype was observed many times. The V gene is TRBV5-1, the J gene TRBJ2-1, with D possibly TRBD2 on 6 matching bases. The V end lost 0 bases, the J end lost 8 bases, and 18 bases lay between the germline ends. CDR1 and CDR2 from the germline V gene are SGHRS and YFSETQ. CDR3 length equals 16 residues. CDR3: CASSLGGRLVSDEQFF. CDR3 nucleotides: TGCGCCAGCAGCTTGGGGGGGAGACTAGTAAGCGATGAGCAGTTCTTC.

In its sample, this clonotype was seen a few times. The chain couples TRBV12-3 or TRBV12-4 to TRBJ2-1, with D perhaps matching TRBD2 (5 bases). The CDR3 totals 15 residues. The germline V and J ends were trimmed by 1 base and 4 bases, with 11 bases remaining between them. The chain's CDR3 is CASSLVTAGYNEQFF. CDR3 sequence (DNA): TGTGCCAGCAGTTTAGTGACCGCGGGTTACAATGAGCAGTTCTTC.

The V and J genes are TRBV9 and TRBJ2-4; 10 bases line up with TRBD2. Germline lookup yields CDR1 SGDLS and CDR2 YYNGEE. The CDR3 covers 16 residues. Trimming cost V 1 base and J 1 base; bases outside gene matches: 2. The CDR3 nucleotides are TGTGCCAGCAGCGTACTAGCGGGAGACGCCAAAAACATTCAGTACTTC. The encoded protein is CASSVLAGDAKNIQYF.

The chain is built from TRBV12-3 or TRBV12-4 and TRBJ2-1; D not certain. The V end lost 8 bases, the J end lost 7 bases, and 9 bases lay between the germline ends. This CDR3 has 11 amino acids. For the CDR3, the DNA is TGTGCCAGCGGCCCATTGAATGAGCAGTTCTTC. Its protein product is CASGPLNEQFF.

This clonotype was seen only a few times. The chain is built from TRBV4-3 and TRBJ2-2; a weak D match, TRBD1 (5 bases). Germline CDR1 and CDR2: LGHNA and YSLEER. The CDR3 spans 17 residues. V was shortened by 0 bases and J by 4 bases, with 15 bases between the two germline ends. CDR3 coding DNA: TGCGCCAGCAGCCAAGAGAAGGTCAGGGTGCGCACCGGGGAGCTGTTTTTT. Protein product: CASSQEKVRVRTGELFF.

In this sample, this clonotype turned up a few times. The chain is built from TRBV20-1 and TRBJ2-2, with 9 bases fitting TRBD1. Trimming removed 6 bases from V and 6 bases from J; junction bases left unmatched: 2. Germline V gene data show CDR1 as DFQATT and CDR2 as SNEGSKA (reference sequence). CDR3 length: 12 amino acids. Here the CDR3 reads CSARQGAGELFF. In DNA form, the CDR3 reads TGCAGTGCAAGACAGGGGGCCGGGGAGCTGTTTTTT.

This clonotype was seen a handful of times. The gene calls are TRBV20-1 and TRBJ2-7, with 10 bases matching TRBD1. The length of the CDR3 is 15 residues. V was clipped by 4 bases and J by 4 bases; unmatched bases: 10. Germline assignment: CDR1 DFQATT and CDR2 SNEGSKA (reference sequence). The CDR3 spells CSATGDRDRGYEQYF. As DNA, the CDR3 is TGCAGTGCTACCGGGGACCGGGACAGGGGATACGAGCAGTACTTC.

This clonotype was found a few times. The chain links TRBV20-1 to TRBJ2-5; 10 nucleotides align to TRBD2. CDR3 length: 15 amino acids. V lost 4 bases to trimming and J lost 0 bases; unmatched junction nucleotides: 5. Germline loops: CDR1 DFQATT, CDR2 SNEGSKA (reference sequence). The chain's CDR3 is CSATSGGPYQETQYF. CDR3 sequence (DNA): TGCAGTGCTACTAGCGGGGGACCTTACCAAGAGACCCAGTACTTC.

This clonotype was seen a few times. The chain links TRBV20-1 to TRBJ2-1; a possible D gene is TRBD2 (6 bases). CDR3 size: 13 residues. V dropped 6 bases and J dropped 6 bases, with 15 bases sitting between them. The germline V gene has CDR1 DFQATT and CDR2 SNEGSKA (reference sequence). The CDR3 DNA follows: TGCAGTGCCACGAAGGCCGGGAGCAATGAGCAGTTCTTC. It yields the protein CSATKAGSNEQFF.

V usage is TRBV4-2 and J usage is TRBJ2-1; either TRBD1 or TRBD2 may supply D (5 bases each). The V end lost 4 bases, the J end lost 10 bases, and 20 bases lay between the germline ends. CDR1 is LGHNA, CDR2 YNFKEQ, per germline. The CDR3 is 15 residues long. As DNA, the CDR3 is TGTGCCAGCAGCCTCGGAACGGGACCGCGGGTCGAGCAGTTCTTC. Its translation is CASSLGTGPRVEQFF.